The present T cell receptor (beta chain) was sequenced within a study of cytomegalovirus exposure and HLA in healthy donors. Study overall: The same platform as the approximately 640 first-cohort repertoires was used for the 110 or so validation repertoires, a later analysis reported.

Assay used: immunoSEQ multiplex PCR; TCRdb lists only in-frame clones, some missing. The top ten clones hold 2.9% of a sample with over 200,000 clones, about 90% of them seen once. Points from the study as a whole: The tendency of first-cohort TCR clusters to co-occur in the 100 to 150 validation repertoires emerged from a later analysis.

Worth noting for this clone: The antigen remains undetermined.

The CDR3 has 14 residues. From germline, CDR1 is LGHNA and CDR2 YSLEER. J was trimmed by 6 bases and V by 7 bases; bases with no gene match: 9. The donors were part of the approximately 130-subject validation cohort, which stood apart from the 666-subject first cohort. The receptor's source is a woman younger than 35 in good health and CMV-seronegative. This chain links TRBV4-3 with TRBJ2-1, with 7 bases identical to TRBD2. The sample taken for sequencing was PBMCs. Written as DNA, the CDR3 is TGCGCCAGCAAAAAGAAAGCGGGAATCAATGAGCAGTTCTTC. Its protein product is CASKKKAGINEQFF.